Each of the 32 T cell receptor beta chains below was sequenced from the same sample in a study of cytomegalovirus exposure and HLA in healthy donors. Vbeta (60) and Jbeta (13) primers were used in the PCR. Clones were sequenced by immunoSEQ multiplex PCR, and TCRdb holds only the in-frame ones, with some missing. The sample lists 200,000 to 250,000 clones, around 88% seen once, with approximately 1% in the top ten. What was sequenced was PBMCs. Source of these receptors: a woman aged 18-29 years in good health and CMV-seronegative.

The chain carries TRBV25-1 and TRBJ1-6; 11 bases match TRBD1. The trim removed 6 bases at V and 8 bases at J, leaving 0 bases unmatched. The germline CDR1 and CDR2 sequences are MGHDK and SYGVNS. The CDR3 sequence is 13 residues long. The CDR3 DNA is TGTGCCAGCAGGGGACAGGGGGATTCACCCCTCCACTTT. Residues: CASRGQGDSPLHF.

This clone appeared a single time. The chain is built from TRBV27 and TRBJ1-1; 7 bases align to TRBD1. CDR1 MNHEY and CDR2 SMNVEV come from the germline V gene (reference sequence). The CDR3 length is 15 residues. The V gene end was trimmed by 8 bases and the J gene end by 0 bases; junction bases not matched to a gene: 9. The CDR3 nucleotides read TGTGCCAGCGGACAAACGACAGGGTTGAACACTGAAGCTTTCTTT. It specifies CASGQTTGLNTEAFF.

The CDR3 protein is CASSWTGDEKLFF. CDR3 coding DNA: TGTGCCAGCAGCTGGACAGGGGACGAAAAACTGTTTTTT. The rearrangement joins TRBV7-2 to TRBJ1-4, with 9 bases that match TRBD1. Germline CDR1 SGHTA, CDR2 FQGNSA. V trimming: 4 bases; J trimming: 8 bases; junction bases outside the gene matches: 2. This CDR3 comprises 13 residues.

The V gene is TRBV19, the J gene TRBJ2-7; TRBD1 matches at 9 bases. This CDR3 is built from 15 residues. Germline V gene data show CDR1 as LNHDA and CDR2 as SQIVND (reference sequence). Unmatched junction bases numbered 9, after V lost 4 bases and J lost 5 bases. The CDR3 nucleotides read TGTGCCAGTAGTAACTCCGGGACAGGGAGCCACGAGCAGTACTTC. This sequence encodes CASSNSGTGSHEQYF.

The chain combines TRBV9 with TRBJ2-7, with TRBD2 as a possible D gene (6 bases). V lost 2 bases and J 6 bases, leaving 9 bases between the germline ends. In germline, CDR1 is SGDLS, CDR2 YYNGEE. CDR3 length equals 12 residues. CDR3 region: CASSVQGGEQYF. Written as DNA, the CDR3 is TGTGCCAGCAGCGTTCAGGGAGGCGAGCAGTACTTC. Variable domain in full (rest from reference TRBV9 and TRBJ2-7): DSGVTQTPKHLITATGQRVTLRCSPRSGDLSVYWYQQSLDQGLQFLIQYYNGEERAKGNILERFSAQQFPDLHSELNLSSLELGDSALYFCASSVQGGEQYFGPGTRLTVT.

The chain employs TRBV5-4 and TRBJ2-3, with 13 nucleotides matching TRBD2. The V segment lost 2 bases and the J segment 1 base; nucleotides outside the gene matches: 4. Germline V gene sequence: CDR1 SGHNT, CDR2 YYREEE (reference sequence). The CDR3 loop spans 17 amino acids. CDR3 loop: CASSLRLAGGGTDTQYF. CDR3 bases: TGTGCCAGCAGCTTAAGACTAGCGGGGGGCGGCACAGATACGCAGTATTTT. The entire variable domain, with the rest obtained from reference TRBV5-4 and TRBJ2-3, is as follows: ETGVTQSPTHLIKTRGQQVTLRCSSQSGHNTVSWYQQALGQGPQFIFQYYREEENGRGNFPPRFSGLQFPNYSSELNVNALELDDSALYLCASSLRLAGGGTDTQYFGPGTRLTVL.

This chain joins TRBV4-3 and TRBJ1-1; D gene ambiguous. The germline CDR1 and CDR2 sequences are LGHNA and YSLEER. The V end lost 0 bases, the J end lost 5 bases, and 7 bases lay between the germline ends. This CDR3 contains 13 residues. This CDR3 reads CASSQDFSTEAFF. Here the CDR3 DNA reads TGCGCCAGCAGCCAAGATTTTTCGACTGAAGCTTTCTTT.

The chain joins TRBV5-4 to TRBJ2-2; 9 bases match TRBD2. The CDR3 totals 16 residues. Germline CDR1 is SGHNT and CDR2 is YYREEE (reference sequence). J lost 3 bases, V lost 0 bases, and 3 bases had no gene match. The CDR3 DNA sequence: TGTGCCAGCAGCTTGGAGTTAGCGGGGGACACCGGGGAGCTGTTTTTT. This gives the protein CASSLELAGDTGELFF.

This chain connects TRBV14 to TRBJ2-1, with a tentative D call TRBD1 (5 bases). This CDR3 is built from 17 residues. Trimming took off 0 bases at V and 3 bases at J, with 15 bases between the two ends. Germline CDR1 SGHDN, CDR2 FVKESK. CDR3 region: CASSQDRRQGYYNEQFF. The CDR3 DNA follows: TGTGCCAGCAGCCAAGATCGTAGGCAGGGATACTACAATGAGCAGTTCTTC.

CDR3 in DNA: TGCGCCAGCAGCCAAGGACAGGGGATTTACAATGAGCAGTTCTTC. Protein product: CASSQGQGIYNEQFF. J is TRBJ2-1 and V is TRBV4-3; TRBD1 matches 8 bases. J was trimmed by 4 bases and V by 1 base; bases with no gene match: 3. The CDR3 runs to 15 residues. Germline CDR1 is LGHNA and CDR2 is YSLEER.

This chain's CDR3 is CAASEGTGWNIQYF. CDR3 nucleotides: TGTGCCGCCTCGGAGGGGACAGGTTGGAACATTCAGTACTTC. The chain has TRBV19 and TRBJ2-4; TRBD1 matches at 8 bases. With V trimmed by 11 bases and J by 7 bases, 13 bases remained unmatched. The CDR3 extends over 14 amino acids. CDR1 and CDR2 (germline): LNHDA, SQIVND (reference sequence). Supplemented by reference TRBV19 and TRBJ2-4, the full variable domain reads DGGITQSPKYLFRKEGQNVTLSCEQNLNHDAMYWYRQDPGQGLRLIYYSQIVNDFQKGDIAEGYSVSREKKESFPLTVTSAQKNPTAFYLCAASEGTGWNIQYFGAGTRLSVL.

This chain uses TRBV11-2 with TRBJ2-1; TRBD2 matches 7 bases. CDR1 and CDR2 (germline): SGHAT, FQNNGV. The CDR3 contains 17 residues. J was trimmed by 4 bases and V by 1 base; bases with no gene match: 10. The chain's CDR3 is CASSLGMGTTLYNEQFF. For the CDR3, the DNA is TGTGCCAGCAGCTTAGGTATGGGGACTACCCTTTACAATGAGCAGTTCTTC.

The chain couples TRBV2 to TRBJ2-1; 8 nucleotides match TRBD1. Trimming took 8 bases from V and 0 from J; bases not matched to a gene: 6. Looked up from germline, CDR1 is SNHLY and CDR2 is FYNNEI. CDR3 length: 15 residues. The CDR3 DNA reads as TGTGCCAGCGGGGGGACAGGTAGCTCCTACAATGAGCAGTTCTTC. This codes for CASGGTGSSYNEQFF.

This rearrangement joins TRBV7-6 to TRBJ1-1, with D possibly TRBD1 on 6 matching bases. CDR1 is SGHVS and CDR2 is FNYEAQ in the germline V gene. Trimming shortened V by 5 bases and J by 3 bases, and 19 bases separated the two germline ends. This CDR3 is 16 amino acids long. CDR3 sequence reads: CASSHNRESGDTEAFF. DNA for the CDR3: TGTGCCAGCAGCCATAACAGGGAGAGTGGGGACACTGAAGCTTTCTTT. Based on the CDR3 plus reference TRBV7-6 and TRBJ1-1, the full variable domain is GAGVSQSPRYKVTKRGQDVALRCDPISGHVSLYWYRQALGQGPEFLTYFNYEAQQDKSGLPNDRFSAERPEGSISTLTIQRTEQRDSAMYRCASSHNRESGDTEAFFGQGTRLTVV.

As DNA, the CDR3 is TGTGCCAGCTCACCAAAACAGACAGGGGCGCAGTATTTT. Translated: CASSPKQTGAQYF. The chain links TRBV18 to TRBJ2-3; TRBD1 agrees at 8 bases. Germline loops: CDR1 KGHSH, CDR2 LQKENI. The CDR3 length is 13 residues. With 2 bases clipped from V and 10 bases from J, the junction kept 5 bases outside the gene matches.

The chain joins TRBV7-9 to TRBJ1-2; D is uncertain. The CDR3 extends over 13 amino acids. Germline loops: CDR1 SEHNR, CDR2 FQNEAQ (reference sequence). V gave up 4 bases and J gave up 4 bases, with 10 bases separating them. CDR3 amino acids: CASSSVPGYGYTF. The CDR3 DNA reads TGTGCCAGCAGCTCGGTCCCGGGCTATGGCTACACCTTC.

This clone was observed once. The chain links TRBV7-2 to TRBJ2-1; D is perhaps TRBD2 (5 bases). CDR1 SGHTA and CDR2 FQGNSA come from the germline V gene. This CDR3 region has 14 residues. V was cut by 4 bases and J by 4 bases, with 11 bases left in between. The CDR3 loop is CASSSDRGYNEQFF. The CDR3 DNA reads TGTGCCAGCAGCTCCGACCGGGGATACAATGAGCAGTTCTTC.

This clone turned up a few times. The chain links TRBV5-1 to TRBJ2-2, with D possibly being TRBD1 (5 bases). This CDR3 region has 17 residues. Trimming removed 4 bases from V and 0 bases from J, with 16 bases in between. Looked up from germline, CDR1 is SGHRS and CDR2 is YFSETQ. CDR3 nucleotide sequence: TGCGCCAGCAGCGTAACAGACAGCAACCCGAACACCGGGGAGCTGTTTTTT. It specifies CASSVTDSNPNTGELFF. Drawing the rest from reference TRBV5-1 and TRBJ2-2, the complete variable domain is KAGVTQTPRYLIKTRGQQVTLSCSPISGHRSVSWYQQTPGQGLQFLFEYFSETQRNKGNFPGRFSGRQFSNSRSEMNVSTLELGDSALYLCASSVTDSNPNTGELFFGEGSRLTVL.

The rearrangement uses TRBV4-1 and TRBJ2-1; 13 bases align to TRBD2. Per the germline V gene, CDR1 is MGHRA and CDR2 is YSYEKL. V gave up 1 base and J gave up 7 bases; unmatched junction bases: 4. The CDR3 covers 16 residues. CDR3 sequence (DNA): TGCGCCAGCAGCCAAGTTCGGGGACTAGCGGGGAATGAGCAGTTCTTC. Translated, it gives CASSQVRGLAGNEQFF.

This chain joins TRBV19 and TRBJ1-5; D might be TRBD1 (5 bases). V lost 2 bases, J lost 8 bases, and 16 bases lay in between. CDR3 length: 15 residues. Germline values: CDR1 LNHDA, CDR2 SQIVND (reference sequence). The DNA of the CDR3 is TGTGCCAGTAGTATATGGGGGAGTCAGCGGGAGCCCCAGCATTTT. Translating it yields CASSIWGSQREPQHF.

The chain is built from TRBV7-8 and TRBJ1-3; TRBD1 matches at 8 bases. Looked up from germline, CDR1 is SGHVS and CDR2 is FQNEAQ. This CDR3 has 14 residues. Trimming removed 6 bases from V and 2 bases from J; junction bases left unmatched: 3. For the CDR3, the DNA is TGTGCCAGCAGGCAGACAGGGGCTGGAAACACCATATATTTT. This translates into CASRQTGAGNTIYF. The whole variable domain, remainder taken from reference TRBV7-8 and TRBJ1-3, is GAGVSQSPRYKVAKRGQDVALRCDPISGHVSLFWYQQALGQGPEFLTYFQNEAQLDKSGLPSDRFFAERPEGSVSTLKIQRTQQEDSAVYLCASRQTGAGNTIYFGEGSWLTVV.

V gene TRBV7-3 combines with J gene TRBJ1-4; D remains ambiguous. The germline gives CDR1 SGHTA, CDR2 FQGTGA. The V and J ends lost 2 bases and 5 bases respectively, with 6 bases between them. The CDR3 has 13 amino acids. CDR3 amino acids: CASSLSRNEKLFF. The CDR3 DNA reads as TGTGCCAGCAGCTTATCTCGGAATGAAAAACTGTTTTTT.

This clone was seen more than once but under ten times. V is TRBV18 and J is TRBJ1-1, with 7 bases matching TRBD1. The CDR3 contains 18 residues. Germline-derived CDR1 and CDR2 are KGHSH and LQKENI. Trimming at V came to 3 bases and at J to 0 bases, leaving 13 bases not matched to a gene. CDR3 sequence reads: CASSPARRTQGMNTEAFF. CDR3 nucleotide sequence: TGTGCCAGCTCACCGGCACGGCGAACACAGGGGATGAACACTGAAGCTTTCTTT.

The chain employs TRBV6-6 and TRBJ2-7; D call uncertain. Germline CDR1 MNHNY, CDR2 SVGAGI (reference sequence). The V end lost 2 bases, the J end lost 1 base, and 9 bases lay between the germline ends. The CDR3 contains 14 residues. The CDR3 spells CASSYGQTSYEQYF. CDR3 DNA: TGTGCCAGCAGTTACGGTCAGACATCCTACGAGCAGTACTTC.

This clone was detected a few times. J is TRBJ1-2 and V is TRBV5-1; a possible D gene is TRBD1 (6 bases). Germline assignment: CDR1 SGHRS and CDR2 YFSETQ. The CDR3 covers 12 residues. In DNA form, the CDR3 reads TGCGGGGAGGGGGGGGTGGACTATGGCTACACCTTC. It codes for CGEGGVDYGYTF.

The DNA of the CDR3 is TGCGCCAGCAGCCCCGGACAGATGAGTTCACCCCTCCACTTT. Translation: CASSPGQMSSPLHF. The V and J genes are TRBV5-1 and TRBJ1-6; a possible D gene is TRBD1 (6 bases). The CDR3 runs to 14 residues. V was pared by 4 bases and J by 9 bases, with 14 bases between. Germline CDR1 reads SGHRS; CDR2 reads YFSETQ.

This rearrangement joins TRBV5-1 to TRBJ1-2; possible D gene TRBD1, 5 bases. Germline CDR1 reads SGHRS; CDR2 reads YFSETQ. The CDR3 is 13 residues long. V gave up 2 bases and J gave up 6 bases, with 11 bases separating them. The CDR3 spells CASSFDSSNGYTF. The CDR3 nucleotides read TGCGCCAGCAGCTTCGACAGCTCCAATGGCTACACCTTC.

The chain is built from TRBV14 and TRBJ2-7, with D perhaps TRBD2 (6 bases). CDR3 size: 13 residues. The ends were cut back, 4 bases at V and 6 bases at J, with 13 bases in the middle. CDR1 SGHDN and CDR2 FVKESK come from the germline V gene. CDR3 loop: CASSPRGFSEQYF. The CDR3 DNA is TGTGCCAGCAGCCCACGGGGGTTTAGCGAGCAGTACTTC. The full variable domain, with the rest looked up from reference TRBV14 and TRBJ2-7, is EAGVTQFPSHSVIEKGQTVTLRCDPISGHDNLYWYRRVMGKEIKFLLHFVKESKQDESGMPNNRFLAERTGGTYSTLKVQPAELEDSGVYFCASSPRGFSEQYFGPGTRLTVT.

The chain uses TRBV5-1 and TRBJ2-3; the D gene is possibly TRBD2 (6 bases). The V gene's germline CDR1 is SGHRS and CDR2 YFSETQ. The CDR3 has 14 amino acids. The germline V and J ends were trimmed by 7 bases and 5 bases, with 17 bases remaining between them. In nucleotides, the CDR3 is TGCGCCAGCTTAAACGGACTAAAGCAAGATACGCAGTATTTT. Protein: CASLNGLKQDTQYF.

As DNA, the CDR3 is TGTGCCATCAGTGCCAGCGGGGGCACAGATACGCAGTATTTT. It specifies CAISASGGTDTQYF. The V call is TRBV10-3, the J call TRBJ2-3, with 7 bases that match TRBD2. The CDR3 loop spans 14 amino acids. Germline assignment: CDR1 ENHRY and CDR2 SYGVKD. The V and J ends lost 4 bases and 1 base, in that order; junction bases with no gene match: 2.

This sequence joins TRBV5-6 and TRBJ2-3, with a weak D call TRBD2 (6 bases). Trimming took off 1 base at V and 4 bases at J, with 10 bases between the two ends. This CDR3 spans 14 amino acids. The germline V gene encodes CDR1 SGHDT and CDR2 YYEEEE. CDR3 coding DNA: TGTGCCAGCAGCTTGACGGGGGAGTCAGATACGCAGTATTTT. This gives the protein CASSLTGESDTQYF.

The V gene is TRBV5-8, the J gene TRBJ1-3, with D uncertain. V was cut by 0 bases and J by 3 bases, with 7 bases left in between. CDR1 and CDR2 (germline): SGHTS, YDEGEE. CDR3 length: 14 residues. CDR3 DNA: TGTGCCAGCAGCTTGGCCAAGCGTGGAAACACCATATATTTT. This sequence encodes CASSLAKRGNTIYF.